A single sample is the source of the 32 T cell receptor beta chains below, sequenced in a study of OX40 agonist ivuxolimab in advanced cancers. The library relied on the immunoSEQ multiplex PCR assay. The table was pulled from immuneACCESS by TCRdb, which kept in-frame rearrangements only. Such tables lose some clones; where checked, under half of the loss comes from unresolved V genes, and the rest has no known cause. The sample records about 19,000 clones, approximately 80% of which are singletons. 20% to 30% of the sample belongs to the ten largest clones. The specimen comprised CD4+ or CD8+ T cells sorted from blood, sampled in a trial of the OX40 agonist ivuxolimab. These TCRs come from an adult with an advanced solid tumor such as melanoma, head and neck, liver or kidney cancer.

The chain has TRBV19 and TRBJ2-5; the match to TRBD2 covers 7 bases. The end of the DNA aligns better with TRBJ2-7, so the J call may be wrong. This CDR3 contains 13 residues. Germline V CDR1 and CDR2: LNHDA, SQIVND (reference sequence). The CDR3 region is CASSIGTNYEQYF. DNA of the CDR3: TGTGCCAGTAGTATCGGGACTAACTACGAGCAGTACTTC.

This clone is deemed medium-sized (0.01 to 0.1%). The J gene is TRBJ2-7, the V gene TRBV28; weak D call: TRBD2 (5 bases). V lost 6 bases to trimming and J lost 0 bases, with 18 bases between them. Germline V gene sequence: CDR1 MDHEN, CDR2 SYDVKM. The CDR3 spans 16 residues. CDR3 protein: CASSPIYGLSSYEQYF. In DNA form, the CDR3 reads TGTGCCAGCAGCCCCATCTATGGACTCAGCTCCTACGAGCAGTACTTC.

The gene calls are TRBV4-1 and TRBJ2-2, with 8 bases matching TRBD2. The CDR3 runs to 16 residues. The junction had 8 bases not matched to a gene; V was cut back by 2 bases and J by 6 bases. Looked up from germline, CDR1 is MGHRA and CDR2 is YSYEKL. CDR3 region: CASSQLDGGASGELFF. CDR3 in DNA: TGCGCCAGCAGCCAACTAGACGGGGGGGCTTCCGGGGAGCTGTTTTTT.

The V gene is TRBV19, the J gene TRBJ2-5; possibly TRBD2 for D (6 bases). The ends were cut back, 5 bases at V and 2 bases at J, with 9 bases in the middle. The CDR3 spans 13 residues. From germline, CDR1 is LNHDA and CDR2 SQIVND (reference sequence). The CDR3 nucleotides read TGTGCCAGTAGTTGGAGGGTTCAAGAGACCCAGTACTTC. This gives the protein CASSWRVQETQYF.

This clone has more than one count but fewer than ten. The gene calls are TRBV2 and TRBJ1-5, with D maybe TRBD1 (6 bases). This CDR3 region has 14 residues. The V gene lost 5 bases and the J gene lost 3 bases, with 11 bases spanning the gap. Germline V gene sequence: CDR1 SNHLY, CDR2 FYNNEI. The CDR3 loop reads CASSPGTNNQPQHF. The CDR3 DNA is TGTGCCAGCAGTCCCGGGACAAACAATCAGCCCCAGCATTTT.

V and J are TRBV27 and TRBJ1-2; maybe TRBD1 (5 bases). This CDR3 spans 14 amino acids. Germline-derived CDR1 and CDR2 are MNHEY and SMNVEV (reference sequence). Between the trimmed V and J ends, which lost 6 bases and 1 base, there was a span of 12 bases. CDR3 in DNA: TGTGCCAGCAGGGCCCGGGACCATAACTATGGCTACACCTTC. It codes for CASRARDHNYGYTF.

The DNA for the CDR3 is TGTGCCAGCAGCCAAGTGGGGATGGGACAGACCCTTTTACGTAATGAAAAACTGTTTTTT. Translation gives CASSQVGMGQTLLRNEKLFF. The chain joins TRBV14 to TRBJ1-4; 7 bases are shared with TRBD1. V was pared by 1 base and J by 4 bases, with 18 bases of the junction left unmatched. The CDR3 spans 20 residues. Germline CDR1 SGHDN, CDR2 FVKESK. The full variable domain, its missing parts supplied by reference TRBV14 and TRBJ1-4, is EAGVTQFPSHSVIEKGQTVTLRCDPISGHDNLYWYRRVMGKEIKFLLHFVKESKQDESGMPNNRFLAERTGGTYSTLKVQPAELEDSGVYFCASSQVGMGQTLLRNEKLFFGSGTQLSVL.

The rearrangement uses TRBV30 and TRBJ1-2; D is unresolved. The CDR3 runs to 13 residues. V was pared by 5 bases and J by 0 bases, with 10 bases between. Germline CDR1 and CDR2: GTSNPN and SVGIG (reference sequence). CDR3 DNA: TGTGCCTGGCGAAAGTCCACTAACTATGGCTACACCTTC. Amino acids: CAWRKSTNYGYTF.

V is TRBV11-1 and J is TRBJ2-5, with D perhaps given as TRBD1 or TRBD2 (5 bases each). The CDR3 totals 12 residues. The V end was cut by 7 bases, the J end by 10 bases, with 16 bases between. Germline values: CDR1 SGHAT, CDR2 FQDESV (reference sequence). Here the CDR3 reads CASIGSGANQYF. CDR3 nucleotide sequence: TGTGCCAGCATAGGATCCGGGGCCAACCAGTACTTC.

This clone has only one observation. The chain recombines TRBV19 with TRBJ1-1; D remains unclear. Germline assignment: CDR1 LNHDA and CDR2 SQIVND (reference sequence). This CDR3 comprises 17 residues. Trimming cost V 6 bases and J 0 bases, with 20 bases left between them. CDR3 in DNA: TGTGCCAGTAGCCACTCCGGGGAGGGAGGCATGAACACTGAAGCTTTCTTT. Its translation is CASSHSGEGGMNTEAFF.

This clone has only a few counts. J is TRBJ1-2 and V is TRBV5-6; D gene uncertain. The germline V and J ends were trimmed by 0 bases and 5 bases, with 5 bases remaining between them. This CDR3 contains 12 residues. Germline V gene sequence: CDR1 SGHDT, CDR2 YYEEEE. The CDR3: CASSLDSYGYTF. The CDR3 bases are TGTGCCAGCAGCTTGGACAGTTATGGCTACACCTTC. Together with reference TRBV5-6 and TRBJ1-2, the CDR3 gives the full variable domain: DAGVTQSPTHLIKTRGQQVTLRCSPKSGHDTVSWYQQALGQGPQFIFQYYEEEERQRGNFPDRFSGHQFPNYSSELNVNALLLGDSALYLCASSLDSYGYTFGSGTRLTVV.

The J gene is TRBJ2-7, the V gene TRBV6-1; either TRBD1 or TRBD2 may fit D (5 bases each). The length of the CDR3 is 11 residues. Trimming pared 3 bases from V and 13 bases from J, leaving 13 bases between. Per germline, CDR1 MNHNS and CDR2 SASEGT. Here the CDR3 DNA reads TGTGCCAGCAGTGACTGGGACGGAAACTACTTC. Encoded protein: CASSDWDGNYF.

The chain combines TRBV15 with TRBJ1-1, with D unclear. CDR1 is LNHNV, CDR2 YYDKDF, per germline (reference sequence). This CDR3 region has 13 residues. Trimming pared 0 bases from V and 3 bases from J, leaving 5 bases between. Here the CDR3 DNA reads TGTGCCACCAGCAGAGATTCGGACACTGAAGCTTTCTTT. Its translation: CATSRDSDTEAFF.

The rearrangement links TRBV5-6 to TRBJ2-1; maybe TRBD2 (7 bases). This CDR3 has 16 amino acids. The V end was cut by 0 bases, the J end by 2 bases, with 12 bases between. Germline loops: CDR1 SGHDT, CDR2 YYEEEE. CDR3 region: CASSLARGRAYNEQFF. DNA of the CDR3: TGTGCCAGCAGCTTGGCGAGGGGGAGGGCCTACAATGAGCAGTTCTTC.

V usage is TRBV5-4 and J usage is TRBJ2-1; TRBD2 agrees at 10 bases. This CDR3 contains 18 residues. V lost 5 bases to trimming and J lost 2 bases; unmatched junction nucleotides: 13. Germline V gene data show CDR1 as SGHNT and CDR2 as YYREEE (reference sequence). CDR3 residues: CASSYNGSGRGPYNEQFF. As DNA, the CDR3 is TGTGCCAGCAGTTATAACGGGAGCGGGAGGGGCCCCTACAATGAGCAGTTCTTC.

The chain links TRBV6-1 to TRBJ2-7; the D call may be TRBD1 or TRBD2 (5 bases each). Trimming shortened V by 2 bases and J by 1 base, and 12 bases separated the two germline ends. This CDR3 is built from 15 residues. Germline values: CDR1 MNHNS, CDR2 SASEGT. CDR3 residues: CASSESMGVSYEQYF. CDR3 nucleotides: TGTGCCAGCAGTGAATCAATGGGGGTTTCCTACGAGCAGTACTTC.

The gene calls are TRBV9 and TRBJ1-4; 7 bases match TRBD1. Germline assignment: CDR1 SGDLS and CDR2 YYNGEE. The CDR3 runs to 15 residues. With V trimmed by 0 bases and J by 6 bases, 5 bases remained unmatched. The CDR3 sequence is CASSVEDRLDEKLFF. The CDR3 DNA reads TGTGCCAGCAGCGTAGAGGACAGGTTAGATGAAAAACTGTTTTTT. The whole variable domain, filled in from reference TRBV9 and TRBJ1-4, reads DSGVTQTPKHLITATGQRVTLRCSPRSGDLSVYWYQQSLDQGLQFLIQYYNGEERAKGNILERFSAQQFPDLHSELNLSSLELGDSALYFCASSVEDRLDEKLFFGSGTQLSVL.

The chain recombines TRBV7-2 with TRBJ2-3, with TRBD2 matching 7 bases. The CDR3 has 14 residues. V was pared by 1 base and J by 4 bases, with 2 bases of the junction left unmatched. Germline V gene sequence: CDR1 SGHTA, CDR2 FQGNSA. For the CDR3, the DNA is TGTGCCAGCAGCTTAGTGGGAGGGCCAGATACGCAGTATTTT. Its protein product is CASSLVGGPDTQYF. The full variable domain, in which reference TRBV7-2 and TRBJ2-3 provide the parts outside the CDR3, is GAGVSQSPSNKVTEKGKDVELRCDPISGHTALYWYRQSLGQGLEFLIYFQGNSAPDKSGLPSDRFSAERTGGSVSTLTIQRTQQEDSAVYLCASSLVGGPDTQYFGPGTRLTVL.

This chain joins TRBV6-4 and TRBJ2-3, with 7 nucleotides matching TRBD2. Germline-derived CDR1 and CDR2 are MRHNA and SNTAGT. V gave up 2 bases and J gave up 0 bases; unmatched junction bases: 5. This CDR3 is 16 amino acids long. CDR3 bases: TGTGCCAGCAGTGACCTCGGCGGGGGAAGCACAGATACGCAGTATTTT. It codes for CASSDLGGGSTDTQYF.

The rearrangement links TRBV7-9 to TRBJ2-2; D not certain. Trimming pared 10 bases from V and 7 bases from J, leaving 13 bases between. The CDR3 runs to 12 residues. Germline V lookup: CDR1 SEHNR, CDR2 FQNEAQ (reference sequence). CDR3 coding DNA: TGTGCCACCCCCGTTGGGAACGGGGAGCTGTTTTTT. Encoded protein: CATPVGNGELFF.

This clone has just one count. The chain recombines TRBV11-2 with TRBJ2-7; D remains ambiguous. This CDR3 comprises 16 residues. Trimming left V 5 bases short and J 0 bases short, with 17 bases between. Looked up from germline, CDR1 is SGHAT and CDR2 is FQNNGV. In nucleotides, the CDR3 is TGTGCCAGCAGCCCATCCGGCAGGCTCGGCTCCTACGAGCAGTACTTC. Translation: CASSPSGRLGSYEQYF.

The chain employs TRBV29-1 and TRBJ1-3, with D hard to call. The V gene's germline CDR1 is SQVTM and CDR2 ANQGSEA. The CDR3 is 12 amino acids. V shed 0 bases and J shed 9 bases, with 9 bases lying between them. In DNA form, the CDR3 reads TGCAGCGTTGAAGAAGAGGGTTTCACCATATATTTT. It codes for CSVEEEGFTIYF.

The rearrangement uses TRBV30 and TRBJ2-1; D is unclear. The CDR3 has 11 amino acids. The V gene's germline CDR1 is GTSNPN and CDR2 SVGIG (reference sequence). V was pared by 1 base and J by 7 bases, with 5 bases between. DNA of the CDR3: TGTGCCTGGAGTGATTGGAATGAGCAGTTCTTC. It yields the protein CAWSDWNEQFF.

The chain recombines TRBV28 with TRBJ2-2, with D perhaps TRBD1 or TRBD2 (5 bases each). Looked up from germline, CDR1 is MDHEN and CDR2 is SYDVKM. CDR3 length: 17 amino acids. Trimming took off 5 bases at V and 6 bases at J, with 22 bases between the two ends. CDR3 protein: CASSGTLGVSGPGELFF. DNA of the CDR3: TGTGCCAGCAGTGGGACCTTGGGGGTCTCCGGGCCCGGGGAGCTGTTTTTT.

This clone was counted between two and nine times. The chain carries TRBV6-5 and TRBJ2-7, with 13 bases aligning to TRBD2. Trimming cost V 4 bases and J 2 bases; bases outside gene matches: 5. Germline V gene lookup returns CDR1 MNHEY and CDR2 SVGAGI. This CDR3 is built from 16 residues. The CDR3 loop is CASSWTSGGYTYEQYF. The CDR3 DNA reads as TGTGCCAGCAGTTGGACTAGCGGGGGCTATACCTACGAGCAGTACTTC.

The rearrangement uses TRBV4-1 and TRBJ1-1; D not resolved. Trimming removed 3 bases at V and 0 bases at J, with 17 bases between. Germline CDR1 MGHRA, CDR2 YSYEKL. The CDR3 sequence is 17 residues long. CDR3 DNA sequence: TGCGCCAGCAGCCAGCCCGCAGCCCGGTCCATGAACACTGAAGCTTTCTTT. It specifies CASSQPAARSMNTEAFF.

The genes are TRBV4-1 and TRBJ1-5; D perhaps matches TRBD1 (5 bases). CDR1 is MGHRA and CDR2 is YSYEKL in the germline V gene. The CDR3 loop spans 15 amino acids. Deletions cut 0 bases from V and 6 bases from J, with 12 bases between. CDR3 DNA: TGCGCCAGCAGCCAAGAAGGGGCAGGGTTTCAGCCCCAGCATTTT. It specifies CASSQEGAGFQPQHF.

The chain uses TRBV5-1 and TRBJ1-2; 8 bases fit TRBD1. Unmatched junction bases numbered 6, after V lost 0 bases and J lost 8 bases. Germline lookup yields CDR1 SGHRS and CDR2 YFSETQ. This CDR3 is built from 14 residues. CDR3: CASSLVSGGEGYTF. The CDR3 DNA reads as TGCGCCAGCAGCTTGGTCTCAGGGGGCGAAGGCTACACCTTC.

The chain links TRBV6-5 to TRBJ1-2, with a weak D call TRBD1 (6 bases). Germline V lookup: CDR1 MNHEY, CDR2 SVGAGI. The CDR3 consists of 13 residues. The V end lost 0 bases, the J end lost 7 bases, and 9 bases lay between the germline ends. CDR3 in DNA: TGTGCCAGCAGTTACTCCCAGGGGTCTGGCTACACCTTC. This encodes CASSYSQGSGYTF.

The chain carries TRBV5-3 and TRBJ2-7; 7 nucleotides agree with TRBD2. TRBV5-3 is designated an ORF whose function remains uncertain. The CDR3 sequence is 15 residues long. The V and J ends lost 4 bases and 1 base, in that order; junction bases with no gene match: 8. This CDR3 reads CARSAGEGYSYEQYF. The DNA of the CDR3 is TGTGCCAGAAGCGCGGGGGAGGGGTATTCCTACGAGCAGTACTTC.

The rearrangement links TRBV28 to TRBJ2-4; D is uncertain. The germline V gene has CDR1 MDHEN and CDR2 SYDVKM. The CDR3 contains 16 residues. The V end was cut by 5 bases, the J end by 1 base, with 15 bases between. The CDR3 reads CASSPGPGRAKNIQYF. As DNA, the CDR3 is TGTGCCAGCAGTCCCGGACCGGGCAGGGCCAAAAACATTCAGTACTTC.

The CDR3 protein is CASSRLGTNYGYTF. CDR3 DNA sequence: TGTGCCAGCAGTCGCCTGGGGACTAACTATGGCTACACCTTC. The chain joins TRBV27 to TRBJ1-2; D is uncertain. There are 14 residues in the CDR3. The germline V and J ends were trimmed by 5 bases and 0 bases, with 10 bases remaining between them. Germline CDR1 reads MNHEY; CDR2 reads SMNVEV (reference sequence).